The rows below give T cell receptor beta chains drawn from one sample of a study of T cells after yellow fever vaccination. MiXCR, applied by TCRdb to the 5' RACE reads, yields one record per CDR3 protein. Of 400,000 to 450,000 distinct CDR3 sequences listed, approximately 18% are singletons. Sample: PBMCs, taken before the yellow fever booster vaccination. These receptors all stem from a man aged 18 to 35 who received the YFV17D yellow fever vaccine. Both conserved end residues are trimmed from each CDR3. The D gene is left open where the match is weak.

j_call | d_call | v_call | cdr3_aa
TRBJ2-3 | . | TRBV10-3 | AITPDPAATDTQY
TRBJ1-1 | . | TRBV12-3/TRBV12-4 | ASSRATNTEAF
TRBJ2-1 | . | TRBV4-3 | ASSHAGLKGNEQF
TRBJ2-2 | TRBD1 | TRBV20-1 | SGQGATGELF
TRBJ1-2 | . | TRBV10-3 | AIRPGDGGYT
TRBJ2-1 | . | TRBV29-1 | SVDIGRYNEQF
TRBJ2-2 | . | TRBV15 | ATSRVGDGRAGELF
TRBJ1-2 | . | TRBV25-1 | ASSEDYGYT
TRBJ2-5 | TRBD2 | TRBV14 | ASSQDRTSGGETQY
TRBJ2-3 | . | TRBV20-1 | SARAGNLNTQY
TRBJ2-1 | . | TRBV5-6 | ASSFFSARKF
TRBJ2-7 | . | TRBV7-2 | ASSPSRYEQY
TRBJ1-4 | TRBD1 | TRBV6-5 | ASSKGTGGEKLF
TRBJ1-1 | . | TRBV9 | ASSPGAAGDTEAF
TRBJ2-5 | TRBD1 | TRBV5-4 | ASSYRQGGETQY
TRBJ2-4 | . | TRBV5-8 | ASSLSGGDQNIQY
TRBJ2-1 | . | TRBV3-1 | ASSSRVSSYNEQF
TRBJ2-3 | . | TRBV9 | ASNPSPATDTQY